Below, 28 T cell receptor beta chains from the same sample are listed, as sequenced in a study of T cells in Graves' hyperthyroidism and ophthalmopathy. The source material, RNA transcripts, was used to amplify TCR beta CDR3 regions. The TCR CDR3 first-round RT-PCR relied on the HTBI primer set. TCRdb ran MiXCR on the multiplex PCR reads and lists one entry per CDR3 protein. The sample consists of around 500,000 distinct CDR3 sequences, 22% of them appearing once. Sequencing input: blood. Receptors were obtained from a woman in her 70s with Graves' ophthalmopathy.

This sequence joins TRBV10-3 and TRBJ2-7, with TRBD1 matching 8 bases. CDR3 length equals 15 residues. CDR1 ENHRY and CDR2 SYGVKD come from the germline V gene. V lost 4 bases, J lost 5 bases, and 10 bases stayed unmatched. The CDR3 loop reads CAISGAGQGRHEQYF. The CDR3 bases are TGTGCCATCAGTGGGGCTGGACAGGGTCGCCACGAGCAGTACTTC.

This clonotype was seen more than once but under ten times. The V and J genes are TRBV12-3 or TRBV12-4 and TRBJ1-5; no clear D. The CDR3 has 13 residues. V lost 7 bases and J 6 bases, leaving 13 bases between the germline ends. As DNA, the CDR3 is TGTGCCAGCACGGTATGGTTAGGTCAGCCCCAGCATTTT. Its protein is CASTVWLGQPQHF.

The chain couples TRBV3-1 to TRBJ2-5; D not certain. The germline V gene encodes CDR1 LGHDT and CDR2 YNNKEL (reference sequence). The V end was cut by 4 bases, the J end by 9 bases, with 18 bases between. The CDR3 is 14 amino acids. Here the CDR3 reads CASSLIGSLGSQYF. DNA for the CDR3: TGTGCCAGCAGCCTAATCGGTTCCCTAGGTTCCCAGTACTTC.

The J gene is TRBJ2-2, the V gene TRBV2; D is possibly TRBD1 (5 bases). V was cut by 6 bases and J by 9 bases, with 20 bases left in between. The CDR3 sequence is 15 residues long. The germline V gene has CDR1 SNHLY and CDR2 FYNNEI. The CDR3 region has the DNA TGTGCCAGCAGCTACCGAAGAGATACAGGACGGGAGCTGTTTTTT. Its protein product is CASSYRRDTGRELFF.

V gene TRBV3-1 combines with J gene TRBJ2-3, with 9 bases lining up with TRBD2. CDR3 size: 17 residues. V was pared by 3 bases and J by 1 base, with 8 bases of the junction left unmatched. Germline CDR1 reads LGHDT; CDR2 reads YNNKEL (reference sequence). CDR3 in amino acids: CASSHFRRTSGTDTQYF. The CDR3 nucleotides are TGTGCCAGCAGCCATTTCAGACGGACTAGCGGCACAGATACGCAGTATTTT.

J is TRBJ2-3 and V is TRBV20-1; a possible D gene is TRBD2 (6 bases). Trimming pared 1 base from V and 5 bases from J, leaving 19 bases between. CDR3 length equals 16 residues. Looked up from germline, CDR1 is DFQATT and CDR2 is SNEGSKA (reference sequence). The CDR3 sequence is CSARVVRRDGGDTQYF. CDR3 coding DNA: TGCAGTGCTAGAGTAGTACGGAGGGACGGAGGAGATACGCAGTATTTT.

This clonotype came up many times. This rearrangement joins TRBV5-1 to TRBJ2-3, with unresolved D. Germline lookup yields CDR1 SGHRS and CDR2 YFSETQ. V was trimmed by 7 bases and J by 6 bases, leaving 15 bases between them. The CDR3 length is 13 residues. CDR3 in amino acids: CASCYNGDDTQYF. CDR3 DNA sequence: TGCGCCAGCTGCTACAATGGCGATGATACGCAGTATTTT. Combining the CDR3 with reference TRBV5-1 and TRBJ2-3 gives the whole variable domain KAGVTQTPRYLIKTRGQQVTLSCSPISGHRSVSWYQQTPGQGLQFLFEYFSETQRNKGNFPGRFSGRQFSNSRSEMNVSTLELGDSALYLCASCYNGDDTQYFGPGTRLTVL.

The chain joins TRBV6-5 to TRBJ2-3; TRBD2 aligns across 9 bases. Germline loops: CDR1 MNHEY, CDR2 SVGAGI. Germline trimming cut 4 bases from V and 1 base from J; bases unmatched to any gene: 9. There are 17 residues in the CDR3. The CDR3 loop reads CASSSVTRTSGTDTQYF. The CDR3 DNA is TGTGCCAGCAGTTCAGTCACCCGGACTAGCGGCACAGATACGCAGTATTTT.

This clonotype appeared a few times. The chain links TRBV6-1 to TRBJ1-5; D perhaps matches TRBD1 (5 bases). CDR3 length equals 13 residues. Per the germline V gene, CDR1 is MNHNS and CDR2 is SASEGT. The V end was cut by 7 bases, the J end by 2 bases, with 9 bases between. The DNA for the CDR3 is TGTGCCAGCACCGGGGACGGCAATCAGCCCCAGCATTTT. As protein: CASTGDGNQPQHF.

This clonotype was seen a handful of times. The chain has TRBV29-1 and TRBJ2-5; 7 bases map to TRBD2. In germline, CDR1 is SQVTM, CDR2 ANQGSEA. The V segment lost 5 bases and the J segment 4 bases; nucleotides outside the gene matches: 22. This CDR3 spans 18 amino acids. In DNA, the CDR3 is TGCAGCGTTCGTCCCGGCGGGGGACGTCAGCCCCTCCGAGAGACCCAGTACTTC. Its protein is CSVRPGGGRQPLRETQYF.

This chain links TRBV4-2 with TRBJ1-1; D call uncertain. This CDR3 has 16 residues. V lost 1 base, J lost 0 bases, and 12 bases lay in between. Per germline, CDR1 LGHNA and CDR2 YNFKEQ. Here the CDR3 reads CASSQVSAPVNTEAFF. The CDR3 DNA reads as TGTGCCAGCAGCCAAGTCTCGGCGCCCGTGAACACTGAAGCTTTCTTT.

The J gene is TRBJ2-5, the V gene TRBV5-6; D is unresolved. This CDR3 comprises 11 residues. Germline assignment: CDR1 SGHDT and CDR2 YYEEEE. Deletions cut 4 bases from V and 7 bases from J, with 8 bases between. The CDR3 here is CASSRRATQYF. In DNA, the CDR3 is TGTGCCAGCAGCCGTCGGGCGACCCAGTACTTC.

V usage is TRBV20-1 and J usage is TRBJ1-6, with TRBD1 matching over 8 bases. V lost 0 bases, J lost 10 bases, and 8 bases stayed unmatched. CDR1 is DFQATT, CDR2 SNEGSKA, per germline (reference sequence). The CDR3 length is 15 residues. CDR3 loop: CSARDGQGAQSPLHF. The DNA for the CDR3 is TGCAGTGCTAGAGACGGGCAGGGGGCACAATCACCCCTCCACTTT.

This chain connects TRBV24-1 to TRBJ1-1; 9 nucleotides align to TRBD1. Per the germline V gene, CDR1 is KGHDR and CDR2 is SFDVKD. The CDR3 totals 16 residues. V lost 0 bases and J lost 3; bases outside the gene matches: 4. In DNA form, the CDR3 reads TGTGCCACCAGTGATTTGCAGACAGGGGGACACACTGAAGCTTTCTTT. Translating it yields CATSDLQTGGHTEAFF.

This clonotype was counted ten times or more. The CDR3 protein is CASNKAGGPYEQYF. CDR3 nucleotide sequence: TGTGCCAGCAACAAAGCGGGAGGGCCCTACGAGCAGTACTTC. This rearrangement joins TRBV2 to TRBJ2-7, with TRBD2 identical over 10 bases. The CDR3 spans 14 residues. In germline, CDR1 is SNHLY, CDR2 FYNNEI. V lost 7 bases, J lost 2 bases, and 5 bases stayed unmatched.

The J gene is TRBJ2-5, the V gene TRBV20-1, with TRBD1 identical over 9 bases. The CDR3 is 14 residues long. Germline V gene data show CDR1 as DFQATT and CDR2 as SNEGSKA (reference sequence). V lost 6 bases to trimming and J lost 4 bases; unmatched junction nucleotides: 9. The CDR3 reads CSALQGATGETQYF. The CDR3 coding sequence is TGCAGTGCCTTACAGGGGGCAACAGGAGAGACCCAGTACTTC.

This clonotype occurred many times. The CDR3 DNA reads TGTGCCAGCAGTGTTTTCGGGGAGCTGTTTTTT. Translated: CASSVFGELFF. The chain links TRBV2 to TRBJ2-2; D remains unclear. Germline V gene lookup returns CDR1 SNHLY and CDR2 FYNNEI. The V gene lost 4 bases and the J gene lost 7 bases, with 4 bases spanning the gap. This CDR3 is built from 11 residues.

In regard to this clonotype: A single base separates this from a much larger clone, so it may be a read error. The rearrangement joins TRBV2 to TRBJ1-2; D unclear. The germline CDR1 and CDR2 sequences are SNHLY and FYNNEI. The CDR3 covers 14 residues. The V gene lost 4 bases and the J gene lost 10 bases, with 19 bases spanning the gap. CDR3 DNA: TGTGCCAGCAGTGGATGGCAGAACCTTAATGACTACACCTTC. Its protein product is CASSGWQNLNDYTF.

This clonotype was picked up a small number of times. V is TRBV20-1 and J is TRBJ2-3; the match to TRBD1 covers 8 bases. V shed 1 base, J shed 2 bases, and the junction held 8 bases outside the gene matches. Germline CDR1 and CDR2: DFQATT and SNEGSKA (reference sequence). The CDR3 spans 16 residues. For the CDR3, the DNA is TGCAGTGCTAGAGCGCCCGGACAGGGATACACAGATACGCAGTATTTT. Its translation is CSARAPGQGYTDTQYF.

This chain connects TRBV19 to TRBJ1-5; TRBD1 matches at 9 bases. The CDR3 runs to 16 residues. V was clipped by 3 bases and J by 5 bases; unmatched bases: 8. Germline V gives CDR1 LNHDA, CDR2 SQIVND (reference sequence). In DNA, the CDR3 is TGTGCCAGTAGTATCCCTCCGGGACAGGGACATCAGCCCCAGCATTTT. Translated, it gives CASSIPPGQGHQPQHF.

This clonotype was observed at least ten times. CDR3 bases: TGCGCCAGCAGCTTGGAGCGTGGGGTGGTGACAGATACGCAGTATTTT. It encodes CASSLERGVVTDTQYF. V gene TRBV5-1 combines with J gene TRBJ2-3; no firm D call. The V gene lost 0 bases and the J gene lost 3 bases, with 14 bases spanning the gap. CDR1 and CDR2 (germline): SGHRS, YFSETQ. The CDR3 runs to 16 residues.

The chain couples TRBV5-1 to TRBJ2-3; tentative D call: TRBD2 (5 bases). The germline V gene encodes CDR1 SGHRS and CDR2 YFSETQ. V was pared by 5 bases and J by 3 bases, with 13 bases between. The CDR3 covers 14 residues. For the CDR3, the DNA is TGCGCCAGCAGTCTTTCTCGAGGGACAGATACGCAGTATTTT. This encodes CASSLSRGTDTQYF.

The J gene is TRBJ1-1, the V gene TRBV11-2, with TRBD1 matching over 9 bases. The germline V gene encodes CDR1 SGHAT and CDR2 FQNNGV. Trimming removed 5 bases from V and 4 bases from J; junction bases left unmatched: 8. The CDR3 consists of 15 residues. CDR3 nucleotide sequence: TGTGCCAGCAGCGTTACAGGGGGCCTGGGCACTGAAGCTTTCTTT. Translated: CASSVTGGLGTEAFF.

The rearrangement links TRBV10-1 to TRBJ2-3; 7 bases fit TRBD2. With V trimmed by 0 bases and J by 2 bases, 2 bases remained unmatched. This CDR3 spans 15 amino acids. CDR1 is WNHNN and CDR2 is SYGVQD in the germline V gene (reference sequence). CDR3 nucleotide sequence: TGCGCCAGCAGTGAGTCGCTAGCGGACACAGATACGCAGTATTTT. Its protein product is CASSESLADTDTQYF.

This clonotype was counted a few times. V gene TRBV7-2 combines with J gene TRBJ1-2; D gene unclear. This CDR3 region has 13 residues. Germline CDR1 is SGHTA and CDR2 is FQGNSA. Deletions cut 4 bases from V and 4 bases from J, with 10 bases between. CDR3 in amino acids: CASSSNGIYGYTF. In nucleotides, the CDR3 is TGTGCCAGCAGCTCTAACGGCATCTATGGCTACACCTTC.

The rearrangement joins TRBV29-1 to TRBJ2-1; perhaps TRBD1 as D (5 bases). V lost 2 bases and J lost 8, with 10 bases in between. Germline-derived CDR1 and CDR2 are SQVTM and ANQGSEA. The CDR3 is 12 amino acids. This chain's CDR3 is CSVERQSDEQFF. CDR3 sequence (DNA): TGCAGCGTTGAAAGACAGTCGGATGAGCAGTTCTTC.

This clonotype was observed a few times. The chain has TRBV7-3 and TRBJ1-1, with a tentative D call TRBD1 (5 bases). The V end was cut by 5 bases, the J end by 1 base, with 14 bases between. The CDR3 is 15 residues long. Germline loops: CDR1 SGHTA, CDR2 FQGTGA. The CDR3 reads CASSPGGGKNTEAFF. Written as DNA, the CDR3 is TGTGCCAGCAGCCCCGGGGGGGGGAAGAACACTGAAGCTTTCTTT.

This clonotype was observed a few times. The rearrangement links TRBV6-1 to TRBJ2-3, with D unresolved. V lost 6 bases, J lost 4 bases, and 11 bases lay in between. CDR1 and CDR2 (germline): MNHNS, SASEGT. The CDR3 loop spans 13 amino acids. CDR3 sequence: CASSPSAADTQYF. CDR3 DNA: TGTGCCAGCAGCCCCTCCGCTGCAGATACGCAGTATTTT.